This T cell receptor (beta chain) emerged from a study of CD8 T cells in ankylosing spondylitis. This clonotype was detected many times. The CDR3 covers 14 residues. Germline CDR1 and CDR2: SGHRS and YFSETQ. V was shortened by 6 bases and J by 5 bases, with 12 bases between the two germline ends. Quantitative 5'-RACE with molecular barcodes was used to make the TCR beta libraries. TCRdb called the 5' RACE reads again in MiXCR, with one record for every CDR3 protein. The data hold about 360,000 distinct CDR3 sequences, with roughly 14% observed a single time. The source material was blood, either unsorted or a sorted T cell fraction (not recorded which). V and J are TRBV5-1 and TRBJ1-6; a weak D match, TRBD1 (5 bases). This TCR was sampled from a male donor with ankylosing spondylitis or in good health (not recorded which). DNA for the CDR3: TGCGCCAGCAACATGGGACGGAATAATTCACCCCTCCACTTT. This sequence encodes CASNMGRNNSPLHF.